Shown below are 11 T cell receptor beta chains from a single sample sequenced in a study of glioma-infiltrating T cells. Amplification of TCR alpha and beta CDR3 regions from RNA used iRepertoire nested multiplex PCR. TCRdb used MiXCR to reprocess the multiplex PCR reads, holding one entry per CDR3 protein. The sample yields about 130,000 distinct CDR3 sequences, 24% seen once. The sample taken for sequencing was glioma tissue, nonneoplastic brain tissue, or PBMCs (not recorded which). These receptors were taken from a human donor with low-grade glioma or glioblastoma, undergoing nonglioma brain surgery, or in good health (not recorded which).

This rearrangement joins TRBV7-9 to TRBJ2-7, with 13 bases that match TRBD2. With V trimmed by 1 base and J by 7 bases, 7 bases remained unmatched. Germline CDR1 reads SEHNR; CDR2 reads FQNEAQ (reference sequence). The length of the CDR3 is 16 residues. This chain's CDR3 is CASSLEGLAGRNEQYV. The CDR3 bases are TGTGCCAGCAGCTTAGAGGGACTAGCGGGGCGCAATGAGCAGTACGTC.

This clonotype was detected many times. The V call is TRBV15, the J call TRBJ2-3; 8 bases fit TRBD2. V lost 2 bases and J lost 6; bases outside the gene matches: 13. Germline-derived CDR1 and CDR2 are LNHNV and YYDKDF (reference sequence). The CDR3 length is 17 residues. CDR3 nucleotides: TGTGCCACCAGCAGACTCCCCGGGACTAGTACAGGGGATACGCAGTATTTT. It specifies CATSRLPGTSTGDTQYF.

V usage is TRBV6-1 and J usage is TRBJ2-1, with D possibly being TRBD1 (5 bases). V lost 7 bases and J lost 4, with 17 bases in between. The germline V gene has CDR1 MNHNS and CDR2 SASEGT. CDR3 length: 15 residues. The CDR3 is CASTEWQGRYNEQFF. For the CDR3, the DNA is TGTGCCAGCACCGAGTGGCAGGGAAGATACAATGAGCAGTTCTTC.

In its sample, this clonotype was seen many times. CDR3 nucleotide sequence: TGTGCCAGCAGTTACTCTACTAGGGGTCCTGGTCAGCCCCAGCATTTT. Translation: CASSYSTRGPGQPQHF. V and J are TRBV6-6 and TRBJ1-5; maybe TRBD1 (5 bases). Germline V gene lookup returns CDR1 MNHNY and CDR2 SVGAGI (reference sequence). V gave up 0 bases and J gave up 6 bases, with 15 bases separating them. The CDR3 runs to 16 residues.

The genes are TRBV2 and TRBJ2-3; D is possibly TRBD1 or TRBD2 (6 bases each). Trimming took 6 bases from V and 2 from J, leaving 12 bases between them. In germline, CDR1 is SNHLY, CDR2 FYNNEI. The CDR3 runs to 14 residues. CDR3 in amino acids: CASRVGGHTDTQYF. The CDR3 DNA is TGTGCCAGCAGGGTCGGGGGACACACAGATACGCAGTATTTT. Looking up the rest from reference TRBV2 and TRBJ2-3 gives the full variable domain: EPEVTQTPSHQVTQMGQEVILRCVPISNHLYFYWYRQILGQKVEFLVSFYNNEISEKSEIFDDQFSVERPDGSNFTLKIRSTKLEDSAMYFCASRVGGHTDTQYFGPGTRLTVL.

Notes on this clonotype: Since a much larger clone is just one base distant, this may be a read error. V and J are TRBV28 and TRBJ1-4, with no clear D. The CDR3 has 13 amino acids. Germline V gene sequence: CDR1 MDHEN, CDR2 SYDVKM. The CDR3 spells CASSLPSNERLFF. The CDR3 DNA reads as TGTGCCAGCAGTCTCCCCAGCAATGAAAGACTGTTTTTT.

In its sample, this clonotype was seen a few times. The rearrangement uses TRBV7-6 and TRBJ2-3; D is possibly TRBD1 or TRBD2 (6 bases each). V was pared by 5 bases and J by 2 bases, with 14 bases between. Germline lookup yields CDR1 SGHVS and CDR2 FNYEAQ. The CDR3 sequence is 15 residues long. The CDR3 DNA reads as TGTGCCAGCAGCCCCCCCGGGGGCCCCACAGATACGCAGTATTTT. This codes for CASSPPGGPTDTQYF.

This clonotype was seen ten or more times. The chain uses TRBV20-1 and TRBJ2-1; D possibly corresponds to TRBD1 (6 bases). This CDR3 region has 14 residues. The germline gives CDR1 DFQATT, CDR2 SNEGSKA (reference sequence). Trimming pared 1 base from V and 9 bases from J, leaving 16 bases between. CDR3 region: CSARAEGVGSEQFF. The CDR3, as DNA: TGCAGTGCTAGAGCTGAGGGGGTAGGAAGTGAGCAGTTCTTC.

By sample fraction, this clonotype is medium-sized. V usage is TRBV27 and J usage is TRBJ1-6; TRBD1 matches 7 bases. The CDR3 runs 15 residues. Trimming at V came to 5 bases and at J to 5 bases, leaving 6 bases not matched to a gene. Germline CDR1 MNHEY, CDR2 SMNVEV (reference sequence). The CDR3, as DNA: TGTGCCAGCAGTCCGGACAGGCCTAATAATTCACCCCTCCACTTT. Protein sequence: CASSPDRPNNSPLHF.

This clonotype came up a few times. The chain has TRBV20-1 and TRBJ1-2, with unresolved D. The V and J ends lost 3 bases and 7 bases respectively, with 18 bases between them. This CDR3 has 14 residues. CDR1 and CDR2 (germline): DFQATT, SNEGSKA (reference sequence). Here the CDR3 reads CSASPQAITSGYTF. CDR3 DNA: TGCAGTGCTAGTCCCCAGGCCATTACAAGTGGCTACACCTTC.

This clonotype was observed at least ten times. The chain joins TRBV20-1 to TRBJ2-1, with 13 positions matching TRBD2. Looked up from germline, CDR1 is DFQATT and CDR2 is SNEGSKA (reference sequence). The CDR3 spans 15 residues. Trimming removed 0 bases from V and 7 bases from J; junction bases left unmatched: 3. The CDR3 DNA sequence: TGCAGTGCTAGAGACCGACTAGCGGGGGGAAATGAGCAGTTCTTC. Protein: CSARDRLAGGNEQFF.